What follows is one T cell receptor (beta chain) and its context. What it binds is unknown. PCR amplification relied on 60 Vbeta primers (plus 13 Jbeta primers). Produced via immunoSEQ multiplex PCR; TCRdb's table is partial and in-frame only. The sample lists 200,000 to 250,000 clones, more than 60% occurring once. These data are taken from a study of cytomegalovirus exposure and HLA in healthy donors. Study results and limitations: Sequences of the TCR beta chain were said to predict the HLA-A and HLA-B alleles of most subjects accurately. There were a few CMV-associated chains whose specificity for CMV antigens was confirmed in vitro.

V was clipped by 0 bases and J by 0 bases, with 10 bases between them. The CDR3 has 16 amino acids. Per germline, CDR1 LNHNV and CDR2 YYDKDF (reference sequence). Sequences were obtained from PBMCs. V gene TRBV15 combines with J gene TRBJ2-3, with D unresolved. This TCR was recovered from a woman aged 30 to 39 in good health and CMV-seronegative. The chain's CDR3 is CATSREGLSSTDTQYF. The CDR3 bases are TGTGCCACCAGCAGAGAGGGCCTATCTAGCACAGATACGCAGTATTTT.